A selection of T cell receptor beta chains follows, all from one sample in a study of OX40 agonist ivuxolimab in advanced cancers. Repertoires were generated with immunoSEQ multiplex PCR, while TCRdb's copy carries only in-frame clones and drops some. The profile covers around 95,000 clones, with 80% to 95% appearing a single time and about 0.49% taken by the ten largest. The starting material was CD4+ or CD8+ T cells sorted from blood, obtained in a trial of the OX40 agonist ivuxolimab. The receptors originated from an adult with an advanced solid tumor such as melanoma, head and neck, liver or kidney cancer. The CDR3 runs from the conserved cysteine through the conserved F or W. The order of the fields is V gene, D gene, J gene, clone size, CDR3 protein, CDR3 DNA. A D gene is named only where the DNA matches it firmly. Size values are once, few and many counts, or a class for expanded clones, and some rows have none.

V: TRBV9; D: NA; J: TRBJ2-3; size: NA; CDR3: CASSAYRTTDTQYF; DNA: TGTGCCAGCAGCGCCTATAGGACAACGGATACGCAGTATTTT
V: TRBV7-2; D: NA; J: TRBJ1-2; size: NA; CDR3: CASSLPGYGYTF; DNA: TGTGCCAGCAGCTTGCCAGGATATGGCTACACCTTC
V: TRBV4-2; D: NA; J: TRBJ2-2; size: few; CDR3: CASSQERRTGELFF; DNA: TGTGCCAGCAGCCAAGAACGGAGAACCGGGGAGCTGTTTTTT
V: TRBV7-9; D: NA; J: TRBJ1-3; size: NA; CDR3: CASSPRSISGNTIYF; DNA: TGTGCCAGCAGCCCTCGTTCCATATCGGGAAACACCATATATTTT
V: TRBV7-7; D: NA; J: TRBJ2-1; size: NA; CDR3: CASSPIGSSYNEQFF; DNA: TGTGCTAGCAGCCCCATAGGGTCCTCCTACAATGAGCAGTTCTTC
V: TRBV19; D: TRBD1; J: TRBJ2-2; size: NA; CDR3: CASDRGRGGELFF; DNA: TGTGCCAGCGACAGGGGGCGCGGCGGGGAGCTGTTTTTT
V: TRBV28; D: NA; J: TRBJ2-4; size: NA; CDR3: CASRGIERGGKNIQYF; DNA: TGTGCCAGCAGGGGAATTGAAAGGGGAGGCAAAAACATTCAGTACTTC
V: TRBV5-6; D: TRBD2; J: TRBJ2-2; size: NA; CDR3: CASSKLAGVESGELFF; DNA: TGTGCCAGCAGCAAGTTGGCGGGAGTAGAGTCCGGGGAGCTGTTTTTT
V: TRBV7-3; D: TRBD2; J: TRBJ2-1; size: NA; CDR3: CASSLGLAEYNEQFF; DNA: TGTGCCAGCAGCTTAGGACTAGCGGAGTACAATGAGCAGTTCTTC
V: TRBV2; D: TRBD2; J: TRBJ2-3; size: NA; CDR3: CASSASGRGDTQYF; DNA: TGTGCCAGCAGTGCTAGCGGGAGGGGAGATACGCAGTATTTT
V: TRBV6-6; D: NA; J: TRBJ2-3; size: NA; CDR3: CASRLDSPSTDTQYF; DNA: TGTGCCAGCAGGCTGGACAGTCCTAGCACAGATACGCAGTATTTT
V: TRBV19; D: NA; J: TRBJ2-5; size: NA; CDR3: CASSMTVAVQETQYF; DNA: TGTGCCAGTAGTATGACGGTGGCAGTCCAAGAGACCCAGTACTTC
V: TRBV30; D: TRBD2; J: TRBJ2-5; size: NA; CDR3: CAWSPGTSGQETQYF; DNA: TGTGCCTGGAGTCCCGGGACTAGCGGGCAAGAGACCCAGTACTTC
V: TRBV5-8; D: NA; J: TRBJ1-4; size: NA; CDR3: CASSLAPLGGATNEKLFF; DNA: TGTGCCAGCAGCTTGGCCCCCCTGGGAGGGGCAACTAATGAAAAACTGTTTTTT
V: TRBV7-2; D: TRBD1; J: TRBJ1-1; size: NA; CDR3: CASSLASRGQTEAFF; DNA: TGTGCCAGCAGCTTAGCTTCCAGGGGGCAGACTGAAGCTTTCTTT
V: TRBV5-1; D: TRBD1; J: TRBJ1-2; size: once; CDR3: CASSETGPGYTF; DNA: TGCGCCAGCAGCGAGACAGGGCCTGGCTACACCTTC
V: TRBV6-1; D: NA; J: TRBJ1-5; size: NA; CDR3: CASADRVNQPQHF; DNA: TGTGCCAGCGCGGACAGAGTTAATCAGCCCCAGCATTTT
V: TRBV9; D: TRBD1; J: TRBJ2-7; size: NA; CDR3: CASSARDRGSYEQYF; DNA: TGTGCCAGCAGCGCCCGGGACAGGGGGTCATACGAGCAGTACTTC
V: TRBV4-2; D: TRBD2; J: TRBJ2-1; size: NA; CDR3: CASSLRLAGGPSYNEQFF; DNA: TGTGCCAGCAGCCTGAGACTAGCGGGAGGGCCCTCCTACAATGAGCAGTTCTTC
V: TRBV7-8; D: NA; J: TRBJ2-2; size: NA; CDR3: CASSWGYTGELFF; DNA: TGTGCCAGCAGCTGGGGGTACACCGGGGAGCTGTTTTTT
V: TRBV6-6; D: NA; J: TRBJ2-7; size: once; CDR3: CASKDYKDHEQYF; DNA: TGTGCCAGCAAGGACTATAAAGATCACGAGCAGTACTTC
V: TRBV28; D: NA; J: TRBJ1-5; size: NA; CDR3: CASSFLGREGQPQHF; DNA: TGTGCCAGCAGTTTTCTAGGGCGCGAGGGTCAGCCCCAGCATTTT
V: TRBV19; D: NA; J: TRBJ1-4; size: NA; CDR3: CASSNRPRNEKLFF; DNA: TGTGCCAGTAGTAACCGACCACGTAATGAAAAACTGTTTTTT
V: TRBV2; D: TRBD1; J: TRBJ2-1; size: once; CDR3: CASSEAPGQGNEQFF; DNA: TGTGCCAGCAGTGAGGCCCCGGGACAGGGTAATGAGCAGTTCTTC
V: TRBV28; D: NA; J: TRBJ2-7; size: NA; CDR3: CASTSRSLHEQYF; DNA: TGTGCCAGCACTTCTCGGAGTTTACACGAGCAGTACTTC
V: TRBV9; D: NA; J: TRBJ1-4; size: NA; CDR3: CASSVDVANEKLFF; DNA: TGTGCCAGCAGCGTAGACGTGGCGAATGAAAAACTGTTTTTT